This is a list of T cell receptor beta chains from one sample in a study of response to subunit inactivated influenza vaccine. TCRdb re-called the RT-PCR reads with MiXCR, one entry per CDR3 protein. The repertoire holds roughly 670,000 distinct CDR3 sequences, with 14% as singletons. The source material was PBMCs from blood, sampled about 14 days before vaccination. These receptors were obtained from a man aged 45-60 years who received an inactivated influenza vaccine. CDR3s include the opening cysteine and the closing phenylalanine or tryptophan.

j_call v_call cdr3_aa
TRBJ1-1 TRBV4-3 CASSQETPGQGARRAEAFF
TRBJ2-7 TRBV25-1 CASRGPVAEQYF
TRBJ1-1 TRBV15 CATSREGELSFF
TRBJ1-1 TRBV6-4 CASSDPATGNTEAFF
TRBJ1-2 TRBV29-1 CSVEEVLGGYGYTF
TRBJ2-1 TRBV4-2 CASSRGLGNEQFF
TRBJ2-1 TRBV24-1 CATSETGLAGNEQFF
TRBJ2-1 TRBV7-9 CASSLGGTGAYNEQFF
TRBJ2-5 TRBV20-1 CSARRPGGGKETQYF
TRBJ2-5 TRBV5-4 CASSLVGSKETQYF
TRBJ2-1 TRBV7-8 CASSLETSGNNEQFF
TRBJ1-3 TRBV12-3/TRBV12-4 CASTGPSGNTIYF
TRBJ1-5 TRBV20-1 CSAGIPGRDQPQHF
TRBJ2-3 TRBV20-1 CSARGHPGPDTQYF
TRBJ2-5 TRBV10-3 CATEGGREGETQYF
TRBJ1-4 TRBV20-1 CSASRNQEKLFF
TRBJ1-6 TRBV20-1 CSALVGGSGNSPLHF
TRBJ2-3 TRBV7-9 CASSTLAGGITQYF
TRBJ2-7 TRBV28 CASSTILTGSYEQYF
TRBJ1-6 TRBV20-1 CSAGRTGANSPLHF
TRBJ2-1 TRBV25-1 CASSETSGTKNEQFF
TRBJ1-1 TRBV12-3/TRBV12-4 CASSIASLPNTEAFF
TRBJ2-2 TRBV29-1 CSDRTSGGYTGELFF
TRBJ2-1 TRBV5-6 CASSPTVQRGNEQFF
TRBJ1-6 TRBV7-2 CASSLGQGRSSSPLHF
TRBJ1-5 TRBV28 CASSSIQPQHF
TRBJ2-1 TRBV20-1 CSARDQASDYNEQFF
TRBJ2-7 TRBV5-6 CASTKDRADEQYF
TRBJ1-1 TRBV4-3 CASSQDFRTEAFF
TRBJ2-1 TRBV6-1 CASSEEDLQFF
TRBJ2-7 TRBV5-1 CASSRRGGTEQYF
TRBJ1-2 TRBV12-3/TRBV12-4 CASSFLQGNRGNYGYTF
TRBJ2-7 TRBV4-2 CASSHPKGGGSSYEQYF